A selection of T cell receptor beta chains follows, all from one sample in a study of OX40 agonist ivuxolimab in advanced cancers. Libraries were prepared by immunoSEQ multiplex PCR; TCRdb keeps only in-frame clonotypes and omits some of them. The data hold about 62,000 clones, with 88% observed a single time. This material consisted of CD4+ or CD8+ T cells sorted from blood, taken in a trial of the OX40 agonist ivuxolimab. The origin of the receptors is an adult with an advanced solid tumor such as melanoma, head and neck, liver or kidney cancer. Each CDR3 is given with its conserved first and last residue. A D gene is named only where the DNA matches it firmly. Clone size is stated in some rows and not others, as once, few, many or a class when expanded.

cdr3_nt	cdr3_aa	clone_size	j_call	cdr3_length	d_call	v_call
TGTGCCAGCAGCCCGAGCGGGAATACCTACGAGCAGTACTTC	CASSPSGNTYEQYF	-	TRBJ2-7	14	TRBD2	TRBV7-8
TGTGCCAGCAGCCTCCGACAGGGATACGAGCAGTACTTC	CASSLRQGYEQYF	-	TRBJ2-7	13	TRBD1	TRBV7-9
TGTGCCAGCAGCCAAAGGTACGCGGGCAGCCCTGAAGCTTTCTTT	CASSQRYAGSPEAFF	-	TRBJ1-1	15	-	TRBV7-9
TGTGCCAGCTCACCTCCGCCAGGCCGCGCAAACGGGAATGAGCAGTTCTTC	CASSPPPGRANGNEQFF	-	TRBJ2-1	17	-	TRBV18
TGTGCCAGCAGCTTAGTGAGGACCCCAGGGGTCGACGAGCAGTACTTC	CASSLVRTPGVDEQYF	few	TRBJ2-7	16	-	TRBV11-1
TGTGCCAGCAGTTACCAAGGGCCCTATAATTCACCCCTCCACTTT	CASSYQGPYNSPLHF	-	TRBJ1-6	15	-	TRBV6-5
TGTGCCAGCAAGGGGGCCGATTCACCCCTCCACTTT	CASKGADSPLHF	few	TRBJ1-6	12	TRBD1	TRBV28
TGTGCCAGCAGCTTCCGGACCGGCGAGACGAACACCGGGGAGCTGTTTTTT	CASSFRTGETNTGELFF	-	TRBJ2-2	17	-	TRBV11-2
TGTGCCAGCAGCCCGGGGGGAGGCCGTCTGTCACCCCTCCACTTT	CASSPGGGRLSPLHF	-	TRBJ1-6	15	-	TRBV5-8
TGTGCCAGCAGTTTAGGCGCACAGGGGTCCTACGAGCAGTACTTC	CASSLGAQGSYEQYF	-	TRBJ2-7	15	TRBD1	TRBV28
TGTGCCAGTAGGAGGGTTGGCAATGAGCAGTTCTTC	CASRRVGNEQFF	-	TRBJ2-1	12	-	TRBV5-8
TGCGCCAGCAGCTTGTCCTCAGATACGCAGTATTTT	CASSLSSDTQYF	few	TRBJ2-3	12	-	TRBV5-1
TGTGCCAGCAGCCGATCCTACGACACCGGGGAGCTGTTTTTT	CASSRSYDTGELFF	-	TRBJ2-2	14	-	TRBV7-3
TGTGCCAGCAGTTTGAGTGAAGGGACCCAGAACACTGAAGCTTTCTTT	CASSLSEGTQNTEAFF	-	TRBJ1-1	16	-	TRBV28
TGTGCCAGCAGCCCGGGAGTTAACTATGGCTACACCTTC	CASSPGVNYGYTF	-	TRBJ1-2	13	-	TRBV28
TGTGCCAGCCGGGGAGAATATGGCTACACCTTC	CASRGEYGYTF	-	TRBJ1-2	11	-	TRBV28
TGTGCCAGCTCACGTGAAGTACAGGCAGAGAACACTGAAGCTTTCTTT	CASSREVQAENTEAFF	few	TRBJ1-1	16	-	TRBV18
TGTGCCAGCAGCTGGGCAGACATTAACTATGGCTACACCTTC	CASSWADINYGYTF	once	TRBJ1-2	14	-	TRBV4-2
TGTGCCAGCAGTCTCGACAGATACAATGAGCAGTTCTTC	CASSLDRYNEQFF	-	TRBJ2-1	13	-	TRBV28